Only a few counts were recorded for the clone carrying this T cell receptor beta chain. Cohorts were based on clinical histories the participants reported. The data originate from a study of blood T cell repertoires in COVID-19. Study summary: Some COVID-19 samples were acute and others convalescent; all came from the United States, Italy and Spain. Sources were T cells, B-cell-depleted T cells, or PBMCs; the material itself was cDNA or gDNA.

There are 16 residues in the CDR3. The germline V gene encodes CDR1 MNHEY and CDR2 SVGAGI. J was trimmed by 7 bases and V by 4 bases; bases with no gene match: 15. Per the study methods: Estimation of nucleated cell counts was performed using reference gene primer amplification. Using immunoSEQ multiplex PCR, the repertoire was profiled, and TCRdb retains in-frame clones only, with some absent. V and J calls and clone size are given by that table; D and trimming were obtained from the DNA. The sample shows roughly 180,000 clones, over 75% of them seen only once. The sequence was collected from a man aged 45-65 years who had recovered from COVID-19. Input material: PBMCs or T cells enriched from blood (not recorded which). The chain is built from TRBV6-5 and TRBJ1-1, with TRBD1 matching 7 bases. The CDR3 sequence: CASSLAVVTGRIEAFF. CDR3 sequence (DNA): TGTGCCAGCAGTTTGGCTGTAGTGACAGGGCGAATTGAAGCTTTCTTT.